This TCR beta chain was obtained from a study of identical twins. TCRdb re-analysed the 5' RACE reads in MiXCR, keeping a single row per CDR3 protein. The sample includes about 340,000 distinct CDR3 sequences, more than 9% seen only once; the top ten take around 7.2%. This clonotype was found a few times. CDR3 size: 15 residues. The junction had 5 bases not matched to a gene; V was cut back by 3 bases and J by 7 bases. In addition, the sample was reused for a study of yellow fever vaccine responses in identical twins.

Source material: CD8+ T cells sorted from blood. The chain carries TRBV12-3 or TRBV12-4 and TRBJ2-1; 11 bases are shared with TRBD2. This TCR derives from a woman between 18 and 30 years old in good health. Here the CDR3 reads CASSFPGLAGNEQFF. The CDR3 DNA reads as TGTGCCAGCAGTTTCCCCGGACTAGCGGGTAATGAGCAGTTCTTC.